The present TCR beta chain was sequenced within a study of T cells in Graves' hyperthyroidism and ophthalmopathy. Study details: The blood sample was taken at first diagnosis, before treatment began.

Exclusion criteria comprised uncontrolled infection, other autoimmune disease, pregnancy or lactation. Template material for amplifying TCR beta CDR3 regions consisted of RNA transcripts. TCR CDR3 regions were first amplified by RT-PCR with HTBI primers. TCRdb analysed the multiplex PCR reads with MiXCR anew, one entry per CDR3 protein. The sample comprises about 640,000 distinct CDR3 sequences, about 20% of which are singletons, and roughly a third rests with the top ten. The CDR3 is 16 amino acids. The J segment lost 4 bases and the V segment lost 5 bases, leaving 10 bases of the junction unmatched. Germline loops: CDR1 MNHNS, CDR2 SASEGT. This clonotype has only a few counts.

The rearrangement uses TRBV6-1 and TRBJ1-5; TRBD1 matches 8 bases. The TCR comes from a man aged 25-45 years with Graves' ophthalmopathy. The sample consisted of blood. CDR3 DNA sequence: TGTGCCAGCAGTTCCGGGACAGGTCGGATTAATCAGCCCCAGCATTTT. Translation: CASSSGTGRINQPQHF.